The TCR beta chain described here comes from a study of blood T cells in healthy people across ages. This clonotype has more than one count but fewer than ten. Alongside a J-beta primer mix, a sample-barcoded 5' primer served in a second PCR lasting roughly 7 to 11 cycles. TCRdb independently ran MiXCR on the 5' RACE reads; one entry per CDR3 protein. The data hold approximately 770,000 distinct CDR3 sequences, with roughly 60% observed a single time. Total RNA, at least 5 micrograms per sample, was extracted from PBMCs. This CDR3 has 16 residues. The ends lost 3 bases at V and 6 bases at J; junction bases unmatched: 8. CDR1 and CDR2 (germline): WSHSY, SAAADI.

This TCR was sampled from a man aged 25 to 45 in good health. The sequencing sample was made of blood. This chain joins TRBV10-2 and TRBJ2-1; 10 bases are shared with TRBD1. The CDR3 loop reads CASSDFGTGVFNEQFF. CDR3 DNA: TGCGCCAGCAGTGATTTCGGGACAGGGGTCTTCAATGAGCAGTTCTTC.